One T cell receptor (beta chain) is described in this entry. The sample holds a few counts of this clone. It has no known antigen specificity. No quality values exist for individual bases; no much larger clone is one base distant. The cohort comprised more than 550 healthy bone marrow donors. Cohort members were all nominally healthy when sampled, although unrecorded immune exposures were likely present. The donor tested CMV seronegative and was one of the 352 seronegative cohort members. Every donor gave a peripheral blood sample, and the peripheral blood mononuclear cells from that sample were used for TCR beta sequencing. Genomic DNA was extracted from the blood cell samples with the Qiagen DNeasy Blood Extraction Kit. The library relied on the immunoSEQ multiplex PCR assay. For the multiplex PCR, a mixture combining 60 forward primers for TCR Vbeta segments and 13 reverse primers for TCR Jbeta segments was used. The CDR3 region of rearranged TCR beta genes was amplified from genomic DNA with a multiplex PCR assay. Amplified TCR beta libraries were sequenced as 87-base-pair reads on the Illumina HiSeq System. Concerning the study's data processing: A later analysis counted some 80 million unique TCR beta chains across the 700 or so repertoires, and roughly 9.9 million of these chains were shared by at least two donors. Raw reads were error-corrected and collapsed into unique sequences by a nearest-neighbor algorithm in which closely related sequences were merged to remove PCR and sequencing errors. Alignment of CDR3 sequences to IMGT reference sequences was used to assign V, D and J gene segments. For a sequence to be retained, a match of at least six nucleotides to both a V gene segment and a J gene segment was required. A rearrangement counted as productive if the CDR3 had no stop codons and remained in frame with V and J, and every other rearrangement counted as non-productive. CDR3 was defined by IMGT convention, running from the second conserved V-encoded cysteine to the conserved J-encoded phenylalanine. In an earlier analysis of 550 to 650 of the donors, sequences lacking an unambiguous match to a single V gene segment were excluded. In an earlier analysis of a few hundred of the donors, a V segment was called functional when productive rearrangements were above 56.7%, and segregating when the standard deviation between donors exceeded 5%. To diagnose cytomegalovirus status from the catalog of TCR beta chain sequences, a statistical classification framework was built. In a later analysis, TCR nucleotide sequences were compared against IMGT/GENE-DB human TR gene sequences so that V and J genes could be assigned. In a later analysis, CDR3 sequences and most-parsimonious VDJ recombination scenarios were assigned using the TCRdist pipeline. In a later analysis, every TCR beta chain was defined by the combination of its CDR3 amino acid sequence and its V-gene family, and reads without a unique V-gene family were dropped. As a way to deal with suspected cross-contamination and a sequencing artifact, a later analysis dropped 640 or so nucleotide sequences that were highly shared and had low generation probability. In a later analysis, a clonal expansion index for each public chain was calculated from normalized within-repertoire ranks of inferred template counts. In a later analysis, generation probabilities were computed using a VDJ recombination model fitted to out-of-frame rearrangements, and the results were checked against IGoR. In a later analysis, hypergeometric tests were used to score TCR-TCR, TCR-HLA and TCR-CMV co-occurrence, with a repertoire-size bias correction applied to TCR pairs. To estimate false discovery rates, a later analysis permuted the HLA or CMV assignments 20 times. A later analysis grouped co-occurring TCRs with DBSCAN, adding TCRdist sequence similarity when clustering within HLA-allele-positive subsets. Repertoires with fewer than 30,000 or more than 120,000 public chains were left out of co-occurrence clustering, as were five repertoires with anomalous nucleotide sharing. Sourced from immuneACCESS, this table was stored by TCRdb with only in-frame sequences that have V and J called. A share of the clones is absent; for the studies checked, an unresolved V gene accounts for under half, and the remainder has no known explanation. That table gives V, J and clone size, and the DNA gave D and trimming. This sample has 95,000 to 150,000 clones in its table, and about 79% of those were observed once. The top ten hold less than 2.5% of the sample.

The data were obtained in a study of cytomegalovirus exposure and HLA in healthy donors (dated by TCRdb to between 2016 and 2019). For the study in its entirety: An earlier analysis of roughly 500 of the donors reported under 300 Gb of sequence data and around 100 million unique TCR beta sequences obtained from 150 million to 200 million T cells. Donor age, sex, ethnicity and CMV serostatus were compiled alongside the repertoire data. To predict cytomegalovirus infection status, the study combined high-throughput TCR immunosequencing, statistical association of individual TCRs with disease status, and machine learning. An earlier analysis of 587 of the donors applied high-throughput TCR beta sequencing to assess whether each TCR beta V gene segment acted as functional or pseudogenic. In a later analysis, previously published TCR beta repertoires from fewer than 750 donors were re-analyzed and high-resolution HLA genotyping was added so that TCR occurrence patterns could be studied. HLA typing covered class I and class II loci at four-digit resolution. A later genetic analysis took genome-wide SNP genotypes for about 55% of the roughly 700 donors and used that subset as a discovery cohort. Five DR-DQ haplotypes were handled as single units for association and clustering because linkage in the cohort was strong. An early release that covered fewer than 800 HLA-typed donors contained about 290 gigabases of sequencing data and 85 million to 100 million unique TCR sequences. Along with the roughly 670-subject first cohort, a separate validation cohort of over a hundred different subjects was used. In the later analysis, no new phenotypic data were used to find candidate immune exposures; instead, reliance was placed on TCR beta sequences and their occurrence across donors. Typing coverage differed by locus: A, B, C, DRB1 and DQB1 were typed in roughly 620-640 donors, DQA1 in 500 to 550, DPA1 in around 610, and DPB1 in just under 490. The study used immunosequencing to profile the T cell repertoires of approximately 650 subjects and linked those repertoires to cytomegalovirus serostatus. Among 300 to 450 genotyped donors of the cohort, an average of approximately 230,000 unique TCR beta nucleotide sequences were sequenced per donor, roughly 20% of them non-productive. All discovery cohort repertoires had been generated on a single sequencing platform. Of the roughly 410 genotyped donors, over 80% were placed in the genetic ancestry cluster associated with self-reported Caucasian donors. The study aimed to test whether cataloging public T cell receptors could reveal signatures of past pathogen exposure.

Study-wide findings and limitations: Sequencing depth was assumed to be roughly uniform across donors in the presence/absence analyses, though that assumption may not hold. In both the original and validation cohorts, the classifier was reported to diagnose cytomegalovirus status with high specificity and sensitivity. In a later genetic analysis, a missense DCLRE1C variant was associated with V-gene and J-gene trimming of TCR beta chains, and the association was replicated in an independent cohort. The 87-base-pair reads could not distinguish some IMGT-functional V segments, including TRBV6-2 and TRBV6-3, so those segments were excluded. In an earlier analysis of around 500 of the donors, most TCR beta V segments appeared in productive rearrangements about 87% or about 30% of the time, broadly matching IMGT annotations. Correlated functional status among segregating V segments might reflect linkage disequilibrium, but an unknown experimental factor could not be ruled out. It was suggested by the authors that the approach could potentially be generalized to other disease states and immunological phenotypes. In a later analysis, several top co-occurrence clusters were reported to appear linked to parvovirus B19, influenza, CMV and Epstein-Barr virus. The sequencing pipeline was judged likely to have produced a cluster of highly shared sequence variants as a technical artifact. When HLA alleles, especially DR and DQ, strongly co-occurred, attributing TCR associations to individual alleles was difficult. In a later analysis, HLA-associated TCR beta chains showed more clonal expansion and lower generation probabilities than non-associated chains that were equally common. Most CMV-associated TCR beta chains appeared to be HLA-restricted in a later analysis, and the HLA associations seemed to be driven largely by CMV exposure. While some public TCRs were present in many individuals, most TCR sequences turned up only very rarely across donors. The study listed 164 TCR beta chains as associated with cytomegalovirus. CMV serostatus was the only immune exposure information available for the cohort. Because counts were too low, more than 15 rarely observed V segments, including chromosome 9 orphons, were left out of the earlier analysis of roughly 600 of the donors. A further reported finding was that TCR beta sequences accurately predicted the HLA-A and HLA-B alleles for most subjects in the first cohort. A few of the identified cytomegalovirus-associated TCR beta chains were confirmed in vitro to be specific for cytomegalovirus antigens. Because HLA typing was unavailable for some donors at each locus, only the typed subset was used in association tests. A later analysis found that TCR association rates varied across HLA loci, with DRB1 alleles showing the most associated TCRs and HLA-C alleles the fewest. This cohort had only TCR beta chains sequenced, and the lack of alpha or paired-chain data limited which features could be detected. Compared with the roughly 720-donor mean, donors in an Asian-associated ancestry cluster had fewer N-insertions in productive TCRs, according to a later genetic analysis. Specific HLA alleles were associated with 16,951 TCR beta sequences at a false discovery rate of 0.05 in a later analysis.

Trimming at the junction amounts to 1 base on V and 1 base on J, and the germline ends lie 14 bases apart. Measured from the cysteine to the phenylalanine, the CDR3 is 17 residues long. Only the CDR3 DNA stays, 51 bases, in frame from base 1. For CDR1 and CDR2, the germline V gene lists LGHNA and YNFKEQ. Sequenced sample: PBMCs. Rearrangement joined TRBV4-2 to TRBJ1-3; no D gene is confidently identified. The clonotype originates from a man aged 50-60 years in good health and CMV-seronegative. The DNA sequence is given as TGTGCCAGCAGCCAAGGGGGAGGGAAGGGATCTGGAAACACCATATATTTT. This gives the protein CASSQGGGKGSGNTIYF.